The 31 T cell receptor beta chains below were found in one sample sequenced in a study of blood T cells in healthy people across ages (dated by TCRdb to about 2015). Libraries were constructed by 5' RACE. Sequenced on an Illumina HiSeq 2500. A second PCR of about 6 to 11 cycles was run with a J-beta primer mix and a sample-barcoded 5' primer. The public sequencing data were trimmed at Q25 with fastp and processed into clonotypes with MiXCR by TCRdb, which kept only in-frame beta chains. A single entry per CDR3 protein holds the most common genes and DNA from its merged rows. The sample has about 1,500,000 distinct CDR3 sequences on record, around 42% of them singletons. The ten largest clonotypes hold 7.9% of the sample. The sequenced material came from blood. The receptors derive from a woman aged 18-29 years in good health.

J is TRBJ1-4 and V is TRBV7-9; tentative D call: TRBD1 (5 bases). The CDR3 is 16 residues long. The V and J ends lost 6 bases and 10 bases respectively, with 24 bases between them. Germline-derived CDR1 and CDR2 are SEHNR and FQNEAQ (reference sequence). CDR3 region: CASSPDLVGVAGKLFF. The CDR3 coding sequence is TGTGCCAGCAGTCCCGATCTGGTAGGGGTTGCCGGAAAACTGTTTTTT.

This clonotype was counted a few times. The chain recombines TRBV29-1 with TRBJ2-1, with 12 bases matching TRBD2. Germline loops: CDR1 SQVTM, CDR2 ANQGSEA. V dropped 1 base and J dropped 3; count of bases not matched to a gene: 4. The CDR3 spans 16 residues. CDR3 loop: CSVEASSGGVYNEQFF. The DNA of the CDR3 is TGCAGCGTTGAAGCGTCTAGCGGGGGGGTCTACAATGAGCAGTTCTTC.

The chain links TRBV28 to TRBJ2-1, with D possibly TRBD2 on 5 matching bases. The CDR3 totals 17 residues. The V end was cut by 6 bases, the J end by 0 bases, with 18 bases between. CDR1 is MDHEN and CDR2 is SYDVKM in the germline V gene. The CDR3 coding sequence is TGTGCCAGCAGCCCCCGGGCGGGCGTATCCTCCTACAATGAGCAGTTCTTC. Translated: CASSPRAGVSSYNEQFF.

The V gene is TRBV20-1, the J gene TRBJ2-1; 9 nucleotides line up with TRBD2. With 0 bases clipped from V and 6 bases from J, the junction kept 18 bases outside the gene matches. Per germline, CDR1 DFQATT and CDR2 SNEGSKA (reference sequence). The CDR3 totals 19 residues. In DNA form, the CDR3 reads TGCAGTGCTAGAGATAAACTAGCGGGCTCCACCCTCCTGGGCAATGAGCAGTTCTTC. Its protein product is CSARDKLAGSTLLGNEQFF.

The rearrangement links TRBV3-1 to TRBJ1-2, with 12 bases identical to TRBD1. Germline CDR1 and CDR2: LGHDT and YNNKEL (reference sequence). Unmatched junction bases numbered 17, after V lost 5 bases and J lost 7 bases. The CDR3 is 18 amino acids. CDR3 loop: CASSSMAPSGTGGGGYTF. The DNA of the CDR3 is TGTGCCAGCAGCTCAATGGCCCCATCCGGGACAGGGGGCGGTGGCTACACCTTC.

The CDR3 sequence: CSVVTGGHSSYEQYF. DNA for the CDR3: TGCAGCGTTGTGACGGGGGGCCATAGCTCCTACGAGCAGTACTTC. The chain has TRBV29-1 and TRBJ2-7; D might be TRBD2 (7 bases). The CDR3 loop spans 15 amino acids. Germline V CDR1 and CDR2: SQVTM, ANQGSEA. Trimming pared 4 bases from V and 0 bases from J, leaving 16 bases between.

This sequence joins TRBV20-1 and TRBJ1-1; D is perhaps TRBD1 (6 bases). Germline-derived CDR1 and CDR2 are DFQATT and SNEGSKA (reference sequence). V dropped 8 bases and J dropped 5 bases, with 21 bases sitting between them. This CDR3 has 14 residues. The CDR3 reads CSPSYTLRGTEAFF. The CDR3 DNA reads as TGCAGTCCGTCGTACACCCTAAGGGGGACTGAAGCTTTCTTT.

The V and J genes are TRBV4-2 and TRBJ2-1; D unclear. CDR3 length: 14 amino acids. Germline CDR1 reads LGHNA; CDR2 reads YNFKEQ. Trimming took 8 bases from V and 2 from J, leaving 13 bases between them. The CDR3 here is CASQEEPTYNEQFF. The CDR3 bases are TGTGCCAGCCAAGAAGAGCCGACCTACAATGAGCAGTTCTTC.

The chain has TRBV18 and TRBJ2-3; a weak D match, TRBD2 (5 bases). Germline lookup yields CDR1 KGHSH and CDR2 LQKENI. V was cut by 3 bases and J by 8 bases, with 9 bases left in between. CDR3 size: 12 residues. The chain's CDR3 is CASSPLEGTQYF. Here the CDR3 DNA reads TGTGCCAGCTCACCTCTAGAGGGTACGCAGTATTTT.

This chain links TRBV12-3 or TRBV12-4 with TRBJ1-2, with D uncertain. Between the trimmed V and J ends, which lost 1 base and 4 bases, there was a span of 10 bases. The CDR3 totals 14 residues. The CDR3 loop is CASSLGIEGYGYTF. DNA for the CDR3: TGTGCCAGCAGTTTAGGGATAGAAGGCTATGGCTACACCTTC.

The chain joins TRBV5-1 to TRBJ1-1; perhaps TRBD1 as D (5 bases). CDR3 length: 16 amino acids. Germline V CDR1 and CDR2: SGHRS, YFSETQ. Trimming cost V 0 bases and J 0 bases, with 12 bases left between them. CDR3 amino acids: CASSLGGGAVNTEAFF. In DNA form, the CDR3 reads TGCGCCAGCAGCTTGGGGGGGGGAGCGGTGAACACTGAAGCTTTCTTT. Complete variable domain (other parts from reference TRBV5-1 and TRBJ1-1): KAGVTQTPRYLIKTRGQQVTLSCSPISGHRSVSWYQQTPGQGLQFLFEYFSETQRNKGNFPGRFSGRQFSNSRSEMNVSTLELGDSALYLCASSLGGGAVNTEAFFGQGTRLTVV.

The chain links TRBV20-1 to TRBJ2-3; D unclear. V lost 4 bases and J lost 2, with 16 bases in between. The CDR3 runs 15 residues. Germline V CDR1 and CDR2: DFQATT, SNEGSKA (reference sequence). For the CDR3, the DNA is TGCAGTGCTAAAGTTCGTTCAGATCACACAGATACGCAGTATTTT. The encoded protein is CSAKVRSDHTDTQYF.

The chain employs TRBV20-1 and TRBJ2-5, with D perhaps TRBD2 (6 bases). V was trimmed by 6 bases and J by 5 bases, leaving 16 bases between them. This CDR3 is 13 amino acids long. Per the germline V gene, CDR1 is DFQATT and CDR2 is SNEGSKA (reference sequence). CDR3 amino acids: CSALWGEFETQYF. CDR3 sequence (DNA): TGCAGTGCCTTGTGGGGGGAGTTCGAGACCCAGTACTTC.

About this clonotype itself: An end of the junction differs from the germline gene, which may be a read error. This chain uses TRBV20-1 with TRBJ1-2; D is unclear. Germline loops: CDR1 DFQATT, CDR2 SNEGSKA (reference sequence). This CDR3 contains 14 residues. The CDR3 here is CCARGQHQFYGYTF. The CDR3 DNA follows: TGCTGTGCTAGAGGCCAGCACCAATTCTATGGCTACACCTTC.

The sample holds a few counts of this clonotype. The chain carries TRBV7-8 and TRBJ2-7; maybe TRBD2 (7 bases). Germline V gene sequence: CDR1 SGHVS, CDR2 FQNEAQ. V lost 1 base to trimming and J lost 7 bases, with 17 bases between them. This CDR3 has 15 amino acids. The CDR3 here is CASSLVGGLANEQYF. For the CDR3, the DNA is TGTGCCAGCAGCTTAGTGGGGGGGCTGGCCAATGAGCAGTACTTC.

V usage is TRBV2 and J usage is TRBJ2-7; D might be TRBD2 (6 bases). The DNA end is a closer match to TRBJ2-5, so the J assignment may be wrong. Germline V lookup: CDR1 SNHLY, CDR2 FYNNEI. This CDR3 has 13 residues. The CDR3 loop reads CASSVVGRETQYF. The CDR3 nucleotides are TGTGCCAGCAGTGTCGTTGGGAGGGAGACCCAGTACTTC.

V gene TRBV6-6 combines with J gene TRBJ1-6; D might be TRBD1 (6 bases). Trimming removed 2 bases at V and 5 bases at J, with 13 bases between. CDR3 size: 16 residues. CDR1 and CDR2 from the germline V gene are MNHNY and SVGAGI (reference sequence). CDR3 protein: CASSYPGHSDNSPLHF. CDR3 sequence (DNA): TGTGCCAGCAGTTACCCGGGACATTCTGATAATTCACCCCTCCACTTT.

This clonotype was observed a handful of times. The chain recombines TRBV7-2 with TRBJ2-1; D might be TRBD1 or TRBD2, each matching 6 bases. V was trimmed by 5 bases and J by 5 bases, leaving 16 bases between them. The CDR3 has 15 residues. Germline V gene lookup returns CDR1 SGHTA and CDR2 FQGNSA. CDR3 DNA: TGTGCCAGCAGCCTACTAGGGGGGTGGAACAATGAGCAGTTCTTC. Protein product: CASSLLGGWNNEQFF.

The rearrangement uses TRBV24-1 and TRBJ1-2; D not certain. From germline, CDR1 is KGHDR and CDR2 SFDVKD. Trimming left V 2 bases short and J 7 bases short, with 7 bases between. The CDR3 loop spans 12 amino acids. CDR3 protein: CATSDSVCGYTF. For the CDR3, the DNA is TGTGCCACCAGTGATTCCGTTTGTGGCTACACCTTC.

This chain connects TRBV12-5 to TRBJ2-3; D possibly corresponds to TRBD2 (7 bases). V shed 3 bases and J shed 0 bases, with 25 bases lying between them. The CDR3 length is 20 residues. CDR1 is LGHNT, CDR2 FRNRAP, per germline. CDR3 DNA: TGTGCTAGTGGTTTTGGTCTCGGGGGGCCATCTCTGCCTAGCACAGATACGCAGTATTTT. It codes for CASGFGLGGPSLPSTDTQYF.

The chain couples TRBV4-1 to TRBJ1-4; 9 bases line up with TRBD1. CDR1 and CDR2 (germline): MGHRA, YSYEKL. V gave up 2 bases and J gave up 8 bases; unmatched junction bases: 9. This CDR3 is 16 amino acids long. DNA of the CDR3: TGCGCCAGCAGCCAATCAACGGGACAGGGAATAGAAAAACTGTTTTTT. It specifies CASSQSTGQGIEKLFF.

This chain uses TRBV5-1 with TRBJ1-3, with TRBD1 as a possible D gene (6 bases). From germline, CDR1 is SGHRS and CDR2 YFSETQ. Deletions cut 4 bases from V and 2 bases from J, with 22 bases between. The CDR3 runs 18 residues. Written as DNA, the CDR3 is TGCGCCAGCAGCCCGGGACAAGGTAGGCAAGGCGCTGGAAACACCATATATTTT. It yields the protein CASSPGQGRQGAGNTIYF.

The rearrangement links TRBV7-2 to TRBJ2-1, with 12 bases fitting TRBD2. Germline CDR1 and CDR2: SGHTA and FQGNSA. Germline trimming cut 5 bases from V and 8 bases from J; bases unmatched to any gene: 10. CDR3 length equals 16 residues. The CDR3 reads CASSPQLAGGNDEQFF. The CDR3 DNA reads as TGTGCCAGCAGCCCTCAGCTAGCGGGGGGGAATGATGAGCAGTTCTTC.

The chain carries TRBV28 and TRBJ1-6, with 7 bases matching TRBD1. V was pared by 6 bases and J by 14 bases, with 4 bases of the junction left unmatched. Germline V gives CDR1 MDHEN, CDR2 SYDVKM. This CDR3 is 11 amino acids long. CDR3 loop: CASSRQGTLHF. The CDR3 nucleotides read TGTGCCAGCAGCCGACAGGGTACCCTCCACTTT.

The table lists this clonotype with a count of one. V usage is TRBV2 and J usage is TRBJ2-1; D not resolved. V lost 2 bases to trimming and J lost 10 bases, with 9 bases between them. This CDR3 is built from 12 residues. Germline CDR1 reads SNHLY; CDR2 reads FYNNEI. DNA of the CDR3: TGTGCCAGCAGTGAATCCGCACTGGAGCAGTTCTTC. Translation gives CASSESALEQFF.

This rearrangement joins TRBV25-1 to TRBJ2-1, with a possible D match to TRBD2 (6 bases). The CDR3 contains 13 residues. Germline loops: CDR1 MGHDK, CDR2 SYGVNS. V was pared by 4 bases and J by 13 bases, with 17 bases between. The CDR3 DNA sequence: TGTGCCAGCAGTGGGAGGGCGGAAGAGACCCAGTTCTTC. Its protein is CASSGRAEETQFF.

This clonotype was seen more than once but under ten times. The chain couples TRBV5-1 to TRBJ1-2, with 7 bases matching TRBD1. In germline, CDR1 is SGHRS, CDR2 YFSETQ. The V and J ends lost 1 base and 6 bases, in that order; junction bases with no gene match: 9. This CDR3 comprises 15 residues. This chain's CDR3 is CASSLRSTGRDGYTF. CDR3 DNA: TGCGCCAGCAGCTTGAGGTCGACAGGGAGGGATGGCTACACCTTC.

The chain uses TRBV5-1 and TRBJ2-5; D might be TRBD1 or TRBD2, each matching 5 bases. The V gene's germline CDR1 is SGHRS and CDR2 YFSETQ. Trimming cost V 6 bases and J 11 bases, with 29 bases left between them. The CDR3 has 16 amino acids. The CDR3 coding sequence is TGCGCCAGCACCCCAAGGGACGCCAGCTCCTACAATGAGCAGTACTTC. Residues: CASTPRDASSYNEQYF. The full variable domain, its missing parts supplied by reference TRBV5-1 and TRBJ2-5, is KAGVTQTPRYLIKTRGQQVTLSCSPISGHRSVSWYQQTPGQGLQFLFEYFSETQRNKGNFPGRFSGRQFSNSRSEMNVSTLELGDSALYLCASTPRDASSYNEQYFGPGTRLLVL.

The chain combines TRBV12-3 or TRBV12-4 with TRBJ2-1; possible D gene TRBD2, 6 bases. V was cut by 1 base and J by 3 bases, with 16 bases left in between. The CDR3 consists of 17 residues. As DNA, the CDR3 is TGTGCCAGCAGTTTAGTTAGCGGTGCAAGCTACTACAATGAGCAGTTCTTC. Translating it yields CASSLVSGASYYNEQFF.

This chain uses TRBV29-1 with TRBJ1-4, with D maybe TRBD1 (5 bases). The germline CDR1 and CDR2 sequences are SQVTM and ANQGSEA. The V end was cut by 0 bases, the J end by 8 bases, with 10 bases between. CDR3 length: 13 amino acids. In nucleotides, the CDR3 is TGCAGCGTTGAAGATTTTTGGGGGGAAAAACTGTTTTTT. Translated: CSVEDFWGEKLFF.

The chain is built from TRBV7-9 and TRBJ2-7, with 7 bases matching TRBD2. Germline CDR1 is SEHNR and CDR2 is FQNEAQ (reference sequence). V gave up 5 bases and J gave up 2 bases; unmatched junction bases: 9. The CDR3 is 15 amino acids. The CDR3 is CASSGTNSSPYEQYF. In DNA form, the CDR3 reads TGTGCCAGCAGCGGGACTAACAGTAGCCCCTACGAGCAGTACTTC.